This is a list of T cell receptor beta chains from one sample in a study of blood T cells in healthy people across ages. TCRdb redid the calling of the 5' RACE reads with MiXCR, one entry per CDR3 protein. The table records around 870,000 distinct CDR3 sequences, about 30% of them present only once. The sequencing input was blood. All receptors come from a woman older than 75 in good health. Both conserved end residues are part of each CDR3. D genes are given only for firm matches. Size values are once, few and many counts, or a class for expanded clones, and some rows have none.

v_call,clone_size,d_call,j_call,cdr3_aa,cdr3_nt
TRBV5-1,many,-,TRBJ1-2,CASSLRQGLTYGYTF,TGCGCCAGCAGCTTGCGCCAGGGCTTAACCTATGGCTACACCTTC
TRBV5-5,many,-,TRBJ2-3,CASSLARASLNTQYF,TGTGCCAGCAGCTTGGCGCGGGCTAGCCTGAATACGCAGTATTTT
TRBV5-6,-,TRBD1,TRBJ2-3,CASSLAMRQGDTQYF,TGTGCCAGCAGCTTGGCCATGCGACAGGGCGATACGCAGTATTTT
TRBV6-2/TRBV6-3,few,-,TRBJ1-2,CASRDRTSPNYGYTF,TGTGCCAGCAGGGACCGGACATCTCCCAACTATGGCTACACCTTC
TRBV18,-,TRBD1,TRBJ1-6,CASSPYTGQGSLFGSPLHF,TGTGCCAGCTCACCTTATACGGGACAGGGGTCCTTATTTGGTTCACCCCTCCACTTT
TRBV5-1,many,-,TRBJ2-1,CASTILGGSNEQFF,TGCGCCAGCACAATATTAGGGGGAAGCAATGAGCAGTTCTTC
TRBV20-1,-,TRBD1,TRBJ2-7,CSARERGLEQYF,TGCAGTGCTAGAGAAAGGGGGCTCGAGCAGTACTTC
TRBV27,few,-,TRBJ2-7,CASSLSSGYRYPYEQYF,TGTGCCAGCAGTTTATCATCCGGATACAGGTATCCCTACGAGCAGTACTTC
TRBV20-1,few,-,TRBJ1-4,CSASLATGEKLFF,TGCAGTGCTAGCCTTGCAACTGGGGAAAAACTGTTTTTT
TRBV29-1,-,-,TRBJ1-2,CSVSYPGTSYGYTF,TGCAGCGTTTCGTACCCGGGGACTTCCTATGGCTACACCTTC
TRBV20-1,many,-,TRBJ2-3,CSARTPERTTDTQYF,TGCAGTGCAAGGACACCCGAAAGGACCACAGATACGCAGTATTTT
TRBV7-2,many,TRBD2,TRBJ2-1,CASSQLSGGKNEQFF,TGTGCCAGCAGTCAACTTAGCGGGGGAAAGAATGAGCAGTTCTTC
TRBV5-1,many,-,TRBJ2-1,CASSLEQVYNEQFF,TGCGCCAGCAGCTTGGAACAGGTCTACAATGAGCAGTTCTTC
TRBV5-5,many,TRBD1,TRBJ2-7,CASSLVGTGSTYEQYF,TGTGCCAGCAGCTTGGTAGGGACAGGGAGCACCTACGAGCAGTACTTC
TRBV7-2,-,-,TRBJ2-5,CASSLRPTQETQYF,TGTGCCAGCAGCTTACGCCCGACCCAAGAGACCCAGTACTTC
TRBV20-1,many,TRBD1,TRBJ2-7,CSAKGQVDSYEQYF,TGCAGTGCTAAGGGACAGGTAGACTCCTACGAGCAGTACTTC
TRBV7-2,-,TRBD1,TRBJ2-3,CASSQGGRGRSTDTQYF,TGTGCCAGCAGCCAGGGGGGCAGGGGGCGAAGCACAGATACGCAGTATTTT
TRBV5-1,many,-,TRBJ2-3,CASSQLGHTQYF,TGCGCCAGCAGCCAACTAGGGCATACGCAGTATTTT
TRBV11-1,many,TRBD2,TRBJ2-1,CASSESGGLYNEQFF,TGTGCCAGCAGCGAGAGCGGGGGACTCTACAATGAGCAGTTCTTC
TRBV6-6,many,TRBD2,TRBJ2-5,CASSRLAGDPQETQYF,TGTGCCAGCAGTCGACTAGCGGGGGACCCCCAAGAGACCCAGTACTTC
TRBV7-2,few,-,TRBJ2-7,CASSHPFVAGTFYEQYF,TGTGCCAGCAGTCACCCTTTTGTGGCAGGTACTTTCTACGAGCAGTACTTC
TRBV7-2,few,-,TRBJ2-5,CASSSLGRETQYF,TGTGCCAGCAGCTCCCTCGGTCGGGAGACCCAGTACTTC
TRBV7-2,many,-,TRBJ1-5,CASSLGTPGSNQPQHF,TGTGCCAGCAGCTTAGGGACCCCTGGGAGCAATCAGCCCCAGCATTTT
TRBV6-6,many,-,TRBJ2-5,CASSYSSIQDSQETQYF,TGTGCCAGCAGTTACTCATCCATACAAGACTCCCAAGAGACCCAGTACTTC
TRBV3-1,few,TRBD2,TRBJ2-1,CASSPKLGAGGDNEQFF,TGTGCCAGCAGCCCTAAACTTGGAGCGGGGGGGGACAATGAGCAGTTCTTC
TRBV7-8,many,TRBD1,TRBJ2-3,CASSPGQDTDTQYF,TGTGCCAGCAGCCCCGGACAGGACACAGATACGCAGTATTTT
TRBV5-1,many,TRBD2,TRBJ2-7,CASSFTSVSYEQYF,TGCGCCAGCAGCTTCACTAGCGTCTCCTACGAGCAGTACTTC
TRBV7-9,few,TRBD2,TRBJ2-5,CASRNLAGQETQYF,TGTGCCAGCAGGAATCTAGCGGGCCAAGAGACCCAGTACTTC
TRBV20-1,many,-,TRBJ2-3,CSARLQTDTQYF,TGCAGTGCTAGGCTGCAGACAGATACGCAGTATTTT
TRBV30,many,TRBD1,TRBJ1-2,CAWNPGQGFGYTF,TGTGCCTGGAATCCGGGACAGGGCTTCGGCTACACCTTC
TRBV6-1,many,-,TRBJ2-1,CATEYNEQFF,TGTGCCACAGAGTACAATGAGCAGTTCTTC
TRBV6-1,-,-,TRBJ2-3,CASSVNRVGTDTQYF,TGTGCCAGCAGTGTTAACAGGGTAGGCACAGATACGCAGTATTTT
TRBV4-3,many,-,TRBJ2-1,CASSQVVASSVGNEQFF,TGCGCCAGCAGCCAGGTCGTAGCGTCTTCAGTTGGTAATGAGCAGTTCTTC
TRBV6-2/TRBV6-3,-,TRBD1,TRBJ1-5,CASQRTGGNQPQHF,TGTGCCAGCCAGAGGACAGGGGGCAATCAGCCCCAGCATTTT
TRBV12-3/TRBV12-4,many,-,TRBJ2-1,CASTPANEQFF,TGTGCCAGCACCCCGGCAAATGAGCAGTTCTTC
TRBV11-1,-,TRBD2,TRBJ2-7,CASSATSGTAYEQYF,TGTGCCAGCAGCGCGACTAGCGGGACCGCCTACGAGCAGTACTTC
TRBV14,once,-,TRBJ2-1,CASSQFPGNVNEQFF,TGTGCCAGCAGCCAATTCCCCGGGAATGTCAATGAGCAGTTCTTC
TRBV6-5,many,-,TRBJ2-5,CASSWSSVETQYF,TGTGCCAGCAGTTGGTCTAGCGTGGAGACCCAGTACTTC
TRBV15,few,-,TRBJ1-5,CATSRDHSNQPQHF,TGTGCCACCAGCAGAGATCATAGCAATCAGCCCCAGCATTTT
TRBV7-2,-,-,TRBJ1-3,CASSSSYGRNSGNTIYF,TGTGCCAGCAGCTCCAGTTATGGCAGAAACTCTGGAAACACCATATATTTT
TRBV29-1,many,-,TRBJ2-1,CSASDREYNEQFF,TGCAGCGCCTCTGACCGGGAGTACAATGAGCAGTTCTTC
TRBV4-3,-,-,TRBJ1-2,CASSQELTGRGYTF,TGCGCCAGCAGCCAAGAGTTGACAGGCAGAGGCTACACCTTC
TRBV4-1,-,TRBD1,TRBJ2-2,CASSQEGRGRPMSDTGELFF,TGCGCCAGCAGCCAGGAGGGCAGGGGGCGACCCATGTCTGACACCGGGGAGCTGTTTTTT
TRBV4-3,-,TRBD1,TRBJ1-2,CASSQDPRGTGGGGYTF,TGCGCCAGCAGCCAAGATCCCCGAGGGACAGGGGGAGGAGGCTACACCTTC
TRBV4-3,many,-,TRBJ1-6,CASSQDTSGTPLHF,TGCGCCAGCAGCCAAGATACTTCAGGTACACCCCTCCACTTT
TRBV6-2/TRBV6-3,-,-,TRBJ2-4,CATRRDGKNIQYF,TGTGCCACCCGCCGGGACGGGAAAAACATTCAGTACTTC
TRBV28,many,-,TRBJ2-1,CASTLWGTGTTSYNEQFF,TGTGCCAGCACCCTCTGGGGTACCGGGACAACCTCTTACAATGAGCAGTTCTTC
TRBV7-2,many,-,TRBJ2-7,CASSLGSRAGSAQYF,TGTGCCAGCAGCTTAGGTTCAAGGGCGGGGTCCGCGCAGTACTTC
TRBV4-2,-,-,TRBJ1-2,CASSQVSPGRGNGYTF,TGTGCCAGCAGCCAAGTCTCACCGGGACGGGGGAATGGCTACACCTTC
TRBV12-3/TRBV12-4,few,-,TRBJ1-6,CASSFDWGGNSPLHF,TGTGCCAGCAGTTTCGATTGGGGGGGAAATTCACCCCTCCACTTT
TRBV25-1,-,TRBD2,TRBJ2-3,CASSGFQAGGSDTQYF,TGTGCCAGCAGTGGTTTTCAAGCGGGGGGCTCAGATACGCAGTATTTT
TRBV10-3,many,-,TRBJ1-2,CAISDKGRGEDGYTF,TGTGCCATCAGTGATAAAGGGCGGGGCGAGGATGGCTACACCTTC
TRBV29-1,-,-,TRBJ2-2,CSARNNVNTGELFF,TGCAGCGCACGAAACAACGTCAACACCGGGGAGCTGTTTTTT
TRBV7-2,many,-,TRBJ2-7,CASSLMSGYEQYF,TGTGCCAGCAGCTTGATGTCGGGTTACGAGCAGTACTTC